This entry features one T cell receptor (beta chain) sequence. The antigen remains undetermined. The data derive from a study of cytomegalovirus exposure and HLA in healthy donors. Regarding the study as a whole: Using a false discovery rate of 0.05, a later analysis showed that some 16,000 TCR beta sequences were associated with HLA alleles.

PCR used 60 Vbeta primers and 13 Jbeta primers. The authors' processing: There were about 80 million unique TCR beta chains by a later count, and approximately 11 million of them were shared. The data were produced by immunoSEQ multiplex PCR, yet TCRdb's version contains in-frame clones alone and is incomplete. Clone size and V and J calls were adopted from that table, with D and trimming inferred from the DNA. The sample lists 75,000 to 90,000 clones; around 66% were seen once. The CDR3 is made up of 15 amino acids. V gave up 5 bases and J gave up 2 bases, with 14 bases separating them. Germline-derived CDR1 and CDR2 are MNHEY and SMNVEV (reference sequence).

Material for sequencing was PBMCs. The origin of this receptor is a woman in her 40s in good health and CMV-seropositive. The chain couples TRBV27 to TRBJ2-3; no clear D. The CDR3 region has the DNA TGTGCCAGCAGTCCCCTCGCGAAGTTCACAGATACGCAGTATTTT. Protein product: CASSPLAKFTDTQYF.